The present T cell receptor (beta chain) was sequenced within a study of control samples from healthy donors and cancer patients. The method was immunoSEQ multiplex PCR; TCRdb's version includes in-frame clones alone and lacks a portion of them. The table lists over 150,000 clones, 96% of them singletons. Trimming cost V 4 bases and J 3 bases, with 16 bases left between them. Germline CDR1 SGDLS, CDR2 YYNGEE. This CDR3 contains 15 residues. Source material: blood. This clonotype was obtained from a woman in her twenties or thirties in good health. The chain couples TRBV9 to TRBJ1-2; weak D call: TRBD1 (6 bases). The CDR3 DNA follows: TGTGCCAGCAGCCCACAACAGGGTACAGACTATGGCTACACCTTC. Residues: CASSPQQGTDYGYTF.